This is a list of T cell receptor beta chains from one sample in a study of regulatory T cells in long-lasting Graves disease. TCRdb re-analysed the multiplex PCR reads in MiXCR, keeping a single row per CDR3 protein. Of some 240,000 distinct CDR3 sequences detected, roughly a fifth appear once; the ten largest clones hold approximately 12%. This sample was shared with a second study, whose subject was T cells in Graves' hyperthyroidism and ophthalmopathy.

The sequencing here drew on peripheral blood mononuclear cells (PBMCs), taken at new diagnosis, from a patient treated with antithyroid drugs. These receptors originate from a young woman with Graves disease. Both conserved end residues are trimmed from each CDR3. Fields, in order: CDR3 protein, D gene, V gene, J gene, CDR3 length. A D gene is named only where the DNA matches it firmly.

CDR3aa: ASSLGFRGGPNETQY
d_gene: TRBD2
v_gene: TRBV7-9
j_gene: TRBJ2-5
len: 15

CDR3aa: ASTIRGTGPYEQY
d_gene: TRBD1
v_gene: TRBV2
j_gene: TRBJ2-7
len: 13

CDR3aa: ASSYSRGTGEAF
d_gene: TRBD1
v_gene: TRBV6-2/TRBV6-3
j_gene: TRBJ1-1
len: 12

CDR3aa: ASEGASRGDEQF
d_gene: NA
v_gene: TRBV3-1
j_gene: TRBJ2-1
len: 12

CDR3aa: ASSRTGQTRELF
d_gene: TRBD1
v_gene: TRBV2
j_gene: TRBJ2-2
len: 12

CDR3aa: ASSQVSGTGRGAGNTIY
d_gene: TRBD1
v_gene: TRBV14
j_gene: TRBJ1-3
len: 17

CDR3aa: ASSENSSNQPQH
d_gene: NA
v_gene: TRBV2
j_gene: TRBJ1-5
len: 12

CDR3aa: AIETLRDEQY
d_gene: NA
v_gene: TRBV28
j_gene: TRBJ2-7
len: 10

CDR3aa: ASTDQRQSRETQY
d_gene: NA
v_gene: TRBV2
j_gene: TRBJ2-5
len: 13

CDR3aa: AWSHAGPGGNIQY
d_gene: NA
v_gene: TRBV30
j_gene: TRBJ2-4
len: 13

CDR3aa: ASSIPTVYGYT
d_gene: NA
v_gene: TRBV28
j_gene: TRBJ1-2
len: 11

CDR3aa: ASRRGGKDTQY
d_gene: NA
v_gene: TRBV28
j_gene: TRBJ2-3
len: 11

CDR3aa: ASSLFGTSVYEQY
d_gene: TRBD2
v_gene: TRBV28
j_gene: TRBJ2-7
len: 13

CDR3aa: ASSYGVIQGSYNEQF
d_gene: NA
v_gene: TRBV28
j_gene: TRBJ2-1
len: 15

CDR3aa: ASSIVHTGVRAKNIQY
d_gene: NA
v_gene: TRBV19
j_gene: TRBJ2-4
len: 16

CDR3aa: ASSPPVSGSWDEQF
d_gene: TRBD2
v_gene: TRBV5-5
j_gene: TRBJ2-1
len: 14

CDR3aa: ASSLANEQY
d_gene: NA
v_gene: TRBV7-8
j_gene: TRBJ2-7
len: 9

CDR3aa: ASSLAPGSGNTIY
d_gene: NA
v_gene: TRBV11-2
j_gene: TRBJ1-3
len: 13

CDR3aa: ASSLASGGDEQY
d_gene: NA
v_gene: TRBV5-1
j_gene: TRBJ2-7
len: 12

CDR3aa: ASSPGTSDGETQY
d_gene: TRBD2
v_gene: TRBV11-3
j_gene: TRBJ2-5
len: 13

CDR3aa: AISFGTGGGTEAF
d_gene: TRBD1
v_gene: TRBV10-3
j_gene: TRBJ1-1
len: 13

CDR3aa: ASRGGDSYNSPLH
d_gene: NA
v_gene: TRBV12-3/TRBV12-4
j_gene: TRBJ1-6
len: 13